This record concerns one TCR beta chain sequence. V was pared by 4 bases and J by 1 base, with 11 bases between. This CDR3 has 14 amino acids. Germline loops: CDR1 SGHRS, CDR2 YFSETQ. The sample originates from a study of cytomegalovirus exposure and HLA in healthy donors. Amplification used 60 Vbeta primers and 13 Jbeta primers. The data were produced by immunoSEQ multiplex PCR, yet TCRdb's version contains in-frame clones alone and is incomplete. The sample has about 130,000 clones; over 65% are singletons. The sequenced sample was PBMCs. The gene calls are TRBV5-1 and TRBJ2-5, with D uncertain. This clonotype originated in a man aged 40-55 years in good health and CMV-seropositive. The CDR3 spells CASSLSGGQETQYF. The CDR3 DNA sequence: TGCGCCAGCAGCCTCTCGGGTGGCCAAGAGACCCAGTACTTC.